What follows are 15 T cell receptor beta chains derived from one specimen sequenced in a study of T cell responses to AZD1222 COVID-19 vaccine (dated by TCRdb to the early 2020s). The protocol used for the library was the immunoSEQ multiplex PCR assay. This is the immuneACCESS table as TCRdb keeps it, with only in-frame sequences that have V and J called. A part of the clones is gone; compared with another copy, unresolved V genes explain less than half, and the rest is unexplained. In all, the sample holds approximately 82,000 clones, and 85% to 95% of those were seen once. Around 5.3% of the sample goes to the ten largest clones. The time point label for this specimen denotes: baseline before first vaccination. The sample consisted of peripheral blood, taken on day 0 of AZD1222 vaccination. Source of these receptors: an adult in good health.

This clone was counted a few times. The chain uses TRBV5-4 and TRBJ1-1; D is undetermined. Germline CDR1 SGHNT, CDR2 YYREEE (reference sequence). V gave up 2 bases and J gave up 1 base, with 6 bases separating them. The CDR3 is 13 amino acids. The CDR3 protein is CASSFPQNTEAFF. The CDR3 DNA reads as TGTGCCAGCAGCTTTCCACAGAACACTGAAGCTTTCTTT.

The chain carries TRBV19 and TRBJ2-3, with a weak D call TRBD2 (7 bases). This CDR3 is built from 15 residues. Germline V gene sequence: CDR1 LNHDA, CDR2 SQIVND (reference sequence). V was pared by 7 bases and J by 7 bases, with 21 bases between. CDR3 residues: CASTPGGPIINTQYF. CDR3 coding DNA: TGTGCCAGTACACCGGGGGGCCCCATAATTAATACGCAGTATTTT.

This chain links TRBV28 with TRBJ1-1; no firm D call. The V gene lost 2 bases and the J gene lost 1 base, with 29 bases spanning the gap. This CDR3 is built from 21 residues. CDR1 MDHEN and CDR2 SYDVKM come from the germline V gene. CDR3 coding DNA: TGTGCCAGCAGTTTAAGGCACCCATCGAACGTGGGTCCCATACGGAACACTGAAGCTTTCTTT. This sequence encodes CASSLRHPSNVGPIRNTEAFF. Full variable domain (missing parts from reference TRBV28 and TRBJ1-1): DVKVTQSSRYLVKRTGEKVFLECVQDMDHENMFWYRQDPGLGLRLIYFSYDVKMKEKGDIPEGYSVSREKKERFSLILESASTNQTSMYLCASSLRHPSNVGPIRNTEAFFGQGTRLTVV.

The J gene is TRBJ2-5, the V gene TRBV7-9; D unclear. This CDR3 has 13 residues. The V end was cut by 5 bases, the J end by 4 bases, with 11 bases between. Germline V gene sequence: CDR1 SEHNR, CDR2 FQNEAQ (reference sequence). The CDR3 spells CASSPWPPETQYF. For the CDR3, the DNA is TGTGCCAGCAGCCCCTGGCCGCCAGAGACCCAGTACTTC.

The chain combines TRBV19 with TRBJ1-4; D is unresolved. This CDR3 is built from 15 residues. V gave up 3 bases and J gave up 10 bases, with 18 bases separating them. Looked up from germline, CDR1 is LNHDA and CDR2 is SQIVND (reference sequence). As DNA, the CDR3 is TGTGCCAGTAGTATTCTCGGCGGCCAAGGAGGAAAACTGTTTTTT. Translating gives CASSILGGQGGKLFF.

The rearrangement uses TRBV10-3 and TRBJ2-7; 7 bases line up with TRBD1. Germline V gene data show CDR1 as ENHRY and CDR2 as SYGVKD. The J segment lost 3 bases and the V segment lost 1 base, leaving 3 bases of the junction unmatched. This CDR3 has 14 amino acids. The CDR3 DNA sequence: TGTGCCATCAGTGAGTGGGGACAGAACTACGAGCAGTACTTC. Encoded protein: CAISEWGQNYEQYF.

The rearrangement uses TRBV5-1 and TRBJ1-4, with a tentative D call TRBD1 (5 bases). Looked up from germline, CDR1 is SGHRS and CDR2 is YFSETQ. Trimming shortened V by 0 bases and J by 7 bases, and 16 bases separated the two germline ends. This CDR3 spans 16 amino acids. The CDR3 sequence: CASSLGWRGTGEKLFF. CDR3 nucleotide sequence: TGCGCCAGCAGCTTGGGGTGGAGGGGTACGGGTGAAAAACTGTTTTTT.

V gene TRBV7-8 combines with J gene TRBJ2-7, with 9 bases that match TRBD1. Unmatched junction bases numbered 4, after V lost 0 bases and J lost 1 base. The CDR3 totals 16 residues. Germline V gene data show CDR1 as SGHVS and CDR2 as FQNEAQ. The CDR3 protein is CASSLAGQGGSYEQYF. The CDR3, as DNA: TGTGCCAGCAGCTTAGCGGGACAGGGAGGTTCCTACGAGCAGTACTTC.

In its sample, this clone was seen a few times. J is TRBJ1-5 and V is TRBV2; 7 bases are a match to TRBD1. V was pared by 6 bases and J by 4 bases, with 6 bases of the junction left unmatched. This CDR3 has 14 residues. Germline assignment: CDR1 SNHLY and CDR2 FYNNEI. The CDR3 region has the DNA TGTGCCAGCAGCCTCGGGACAGCGAATCAGCCCCAGCATTTT. Translated: CASSLGTANQPQHF.

J is TRBJ2-7 and V is TRBV5-5, with 9 bases lining up with TRBD1. Trimming at V came to 6 bases and at J to 5 bases, leaving 9 bases not matched to a gene. This CDR3 has 14 residues. Germline values: CDR1 SGHKS, CDR2 YYEKEE (reference sequence). The CDR3 here is CASNRDRVGHEQYF. The CDR3 nucleotides are TGTGCCAGCAACCGGGACAGGGTGGGCCACGAGCAGTACTTC.

V is TRBV28 and J is TRBJ2-7, with a tentative D call TRBD1 (6 bases). V was trimmed by 0 bases and J by 5 bases, leaving 14 bases between them. The CDR3 is 15 residues long. Germline assignment: CDR1 MDHEN and CDR2 SYDVKM. The CDR3 loop is CASSLWGGTHNEQYF. CDR3 bases: TGTGCCAGCAGTTTATGGGGTGGGACACACAACGAGCAGTACTTC.

In this sample, this clone turned up once. The gene calls are TRBV3-1 (or the pseudogene TRBV3-2) and TRBJ1-5; D unresolved. The CDR3 extends over 15 amino acids. V lost 2 bases to trimming and J lost 0 bases, with 8 bases between them. Per germline, CDR1 LGHDT and CDR2 YNNKEL (reference sequence). The CDR3 protein is CASSQTFYSNQPQHF. CDR3 in DNA: TGTGCCAGCAGCCAAACATTCTATAGCAATCAGCCCCAGCATTTT.

This clone has only one observation. The rearrangement links TRBV27 to TRBJ1-1, with D perhaps TRBD1 (5 bases). The ends were cut back, 3 bases at V and 1 base at J, with 9 bases in the middle. There are 14 residues in the CDR3. CDR1 is MNHEY, CDR2 SMNVEV, per germline (reference sequence). The CDR3 region has the DNA TGTGCCAGCAGTTTTGATAGGGGGAACACTGAAGCTTTCTTT. Translated: CASSFDRGNTEAFF.

In this sample, this clone turned up once. One junction end does not reproduce the germline sequence, and a read error may be involved. The V gene is TRBV5-6, the J gene TRBJ1-2; D is unresolved. The CDR3 has 13 residues. Germline CDR1 reads SGHDT; CDR2 reads YYEEEE. The CDR3 region is CASTLVSQSGYTF. The CDR3 region has the DNA TGTGCCAGCACCTTGGTCAGTCAGTCTGGCTACACCTTC.

The chain is built from TRBV5-4 and TRBJ2-3; D is unclear. This CDR3 contains 13 residues. The V gene lost 2 bases and the J gene lost 0 bases, with 4 bases spanning the gap. CDR1 is SGHNT, CDR2 YYREEE, per germline (reference sequence). CDR3 sequence reads: CASSFYSTDTQYF. The CDR3 bases are TGTGCCAGCAGCTTTTACAGCACAGATACGCAGTATTTT.